Sequencing of this T cell receptor beta chain was carried out in a study of CD8+ T cells in alopecia areata. Study summary: Treatment ran 6 to 18 months, with 6 months of follow-up afterward. Severity in treated patients was scored by percentage of scalp area affected.

V lost 2 bases, J lost 5 bases, and 7 bases lay in between. The CDR3 extends over 12 amino acids. From germline, CDR1 is SGHNT and CDR2 YYREEE (reference sequence). This clone was seen only once. Treatment meaning: oral pan-JAK inhibitor, 5-10 mg twice daily. The sequencing template was cDNA reverse transcribed from extracted RNA. The table came from immunoSEQ multiplex PCR; TCRdb's copy has only in-frame clones and leaves some out. This sample has over 150,000 clones, with 55% to 70% found just once. The rearrangement joins TRBV5-4 to TRBJ1-1, with D uncertain. The TCR comes from a human donor with alopecia areata. Sequenced here: CD4+ T cells sorted from blood, sampled at week 4, from a patient treated with tofacitinib. This CDR3 is CASSLFKTEAFF. CDR3 nucleotides: TGTGCCAGCAGCTTATTTAAAACTGAAGCTTTCTTT.